Listed below are T cell receptor beta chains from one sample, sequenced in a study of cytomegalovirus exposure and HLA in healthy donors. Generated by immunoSEQ multiplex PCR, the TCRdb table keeps only in-frame clones and is missing some. The sample comprises 110,000 to 150,000 clones, around 73% of which are singletons, and over 1% rests with the top ten. Sequencing used PBMCs. These TCRs come from a woman in her 40s in good health and CMV-seronegative. Each CDR3 is given with its conserved first and last residue. The D gene is left open where the match is weak. Expanded clones get a size class; other rows say once, few or many, or leave the size out.

CDR3 protein | CDR3 DNA | D gene | J gene | clone size | V gene
CASAGQANVLTF | TGTGCCAGCGCAGGACAGGCCAACGTCCTGACTTTC | NA | TRBJ2-6 | few | TRBV6-1
CASSLGGTGEYGYTF | TGCGCCAGCAGCTTGGGCGGGACAGGGGAATATGGCTACACCTTC | TRBD1 | TRBJ1-2 | NA | TRBV5-1
CASSLQATPGGYNEQFF | TGTGCCAGCAGCCTCCAAGCGACCCCGGGAGGGTACAATGAGCAGTTCTTC | TRBD2 | TRBJ2-1 | NA | TRBV9
CASSEKGMISYEQYF | TGTGCCAGCAGTGAAAAGGGGATGATCTCCTACGAGCAGTACTTC | NA | TRBJ2-7 | NA | TRBV6-1
CASQGQGPYYGYTF | TGTGCCAGTCAGGGACAGGGGCCCTACTATGGCTACACCTTC | TRBD1 | TRBJ1-2 | NA | TRBV19
CASSQGIQGVPYEQYF | TGCGCCAGCAGCCAAGGTATCCAGGGGGTGCCTTACGAGCAGTACTTC | TRBD1 | TRBJ2-7 | NA | TRBV4-1
CASSFQRSSYNEQFF | TGTGCCAGCAGCTTCCAACGCAGCTCCTACAATGAGCAGTTCTTC | NA | TRBJ2-1 | NA | TRBV7-2
CAISEDTNTEAFF | TGTGCCATCAGCGAGGACACGAACACTGAAGCTTTCTTT | NA | TRBJ1-1 | NA | TRBV10-3
CATSRMSGGVYLGKQPQHF | TGTGCCACCAGCAGAATGTCAGGGGGCGTCTATTTGGGCAAGCAGCCCCAGCATTTT | TRBD1 | TRBJ1-5 | NA | TRBV15
CASSGDRGTEAFF | TGTGCCAGCAGTGGGGACAGGGGTACTGAAGCTTTCTTT | TRBD1 | TRBJ1-1 | NA | TRBV2
CASSPMAQETQYF | TGTGCCAGCAGCCCCATGGCCCAAGAGACCCAGTACTTC | NA | TRBJ2-5 | NA | TRBV7-2
CASSLQGTGTEAFF | TGCGCCAGCAGCTTGCAGGGGACGGGCACTGAAGCTTTCTTT | NA | TRBJ1-1 | few | TRBV5-1
CASRSGGAGYNEQFF | TGCGCCAGCAGAAGTGGAGGGGCAGGCTACAATGAGCAGTTCTTC | NA | TRBJ2-1 | NA | TRBV5-1
CASSRRGEGQETQYF | TGTGCCAGCAGCAGGAGGGGAGAGGGCCAAGAGACCCAGTACTTC | NA | TRBJ2-5 | NA | TRBV5-4
CASSLRRGWKGYTF | TGTGCCAGCAGTTTGCGCAGGGGGTGGAAAGGCTACACCTTC | TRBD1 | TRBJ1-2 | NA | TRBV28
CASRAVGGDTQYF | TGTGCCAGCAGGGCGGTGGGTGGAGATACGCAGTATTTT | NA | TRBJ2-3 | few | TRBV27
CASSVGPGDGGELFF | TGTGCCAGCAGCGTAGGGCCAGGGGACGGCGGGGAGCTGTTTTTT | NA | TRBJ2-2 | NA | TRBV9
CASSLVRGDTQYF | TGTGCCAGCAGCTTAGTTCGAGGAGATACGCAGTATTTT | NA | TRBJ2-3 | NA | TRBV7-9
CASSMTLTRGGNYGYTF | TGTGCCAGTAGTATGACTCTAACGCGGGGAGGGAACTATGGCTACACCTTC | NA | TRBJ1-2 | once | TRBV19
CASSLTGTNTGELFF | TGTGCCAGCAGCTTGACAGGGACGAACACCGGGGAGCTGTTTTTT | TRBD1 | TRBJ2-2 | NA | TRBV11-3
CASSPRQNTEAFF | TGTGCCAGCAGTCCACGACAGAACACTGAAGCTTTCTTT | NA | TRBJ1-1 | NA | TRBV6-6
CASSAVLEQRRTFF | TGTGCCAGCAGTGCGGTATTGGAACAGCGGCGCACTTTCTTT | NA | TRBJ1-1 | NA | TRBV6-1
CASSSQMNTEAFF | TGCGCCAGCAGCTCCCAAATGAACACTGAAGCTTTCTTT | NA | TRBJ1-1 | many | TRBV5-1
CSSSLILNTGELFF | TGTTCCAGCAGCTTAATCCTGAACACCGGGGAGCTGTTTTTT | NA | TRBJ2-2 | NA | TRBV7-9
CAISEDRGLGGYTF | TGTGCCATCAGTGAGGACAGGGGTTTAGGGGGCTACACCTTC | TRBD1 | TRBJ1-2 | few | TRBV10-3
CASSRPFSHQGADTQYF | TGCGCCAGCAGCCGGCCCTTTAGCCACCAGGGGGCTGATACGCAGTATTTT | TRBD1 | TRBJ2-3 | NA | TRBV4-1
CASSYGELGNTIYF | TGTGCCAGCAGCTACGGGGAATTGGGAAACACCATATATTTT | NA | TRBJ1-3 | once | TRBV25-1
CASSKQGSNEQFF | TGTGCCAGCAGTAAACAGGGGTCCAATGAGCAGTTCTTC | TRBD1 | TRBJ2-1 | NA | TRBV2
CASSTGTVNSPLHF | TGTGCCAGTAGTACAGGGACAGTGAATTCACCCCTCCACTTT | TRBD1 | TRBJ1-6 | NA | TRBV19
CASSLVGRGGRDTQYF | TGTGCCAGCAGCTTAGTAGGGCGGGGGGGTAGGGATACGCAGTATTTT | TRBD2 | TRBJ2-3 | NA | TRBV7-2
CASSSNGITDTQYF | TGTGCCAGCAGCTCGAACGGGATTACAGATACGCAGTATTTT | NA | TRBJ2-3 | NA | TRBV5-6
CSSSQMRGTGTEKLFF | TGTTCCAGCAGTCAAATGAGAGGGACAGGGACTGAAAAACTGTTTTTT | TRBD1 | TRBJ1-4 | NA | TRBV7-9
CASSLAGRAGYEQFF | TGTGCCAGCAGCTTAGCGGGCAGGGCGGGGTATGAGCAGTTCTTC | NA | TRBJ2-1 | once | TRBV7-9
CASSSFRTSQETQYF | TGTGCCAGCAGCTCCTTTCGGACTAGTCAGGAGACCCAGTACTTC | TRBD2 | TRBJ2-5 | few | TRBV7-9
CASSPFPSTDTQYF | TGTGCCAGCAGCCCCTTTCCTAGCACAGATACGCAGTATTTT | NA | TRBJ2-3 | NA | TRBV9
CASSSGQGQPQHF | TGTGCTAGCAGCTCCGGACAGGGACAGCCCCAGCATTTT | TRBD1 | TRBJ1-5 | NA | TRBV7-7